Below are 32 T cell receptor beta chains sequenced from a single sample in a study of identical twins. TCRdb called the 5' RACE reads again in MiXCR, with one record for every CDR3 protein. The repertoire holds 450,000 or so distinct CDR3 sequences, with 24% as singletons. The sample was also reused in another study, on T cells expressing NK-cell markers.

Sequencing was performed on CD4+ T cells sorted from blood. Receptors were obtained from a young woman in good health.

This clonotype has more than one count but fewer than ten. The V and J genes are TRBV20-1 and TRBJ2-5; 9 positions match TRBD1. The V segment lost 4 bases and the J segment 5 bases; nucleotides outside the gene matches: 5. The CDR3 runs to 13 residues. Germline loops: CDR1 DFQATT, CDR2 SNEGSKA (reference sequence). The CDR3 DNA reads as TGCAGTGCTATATACAGGGGGCCGGAGACCCAGTACTTC. Protein: CSAIYRGPETQYF.

The chain combines TRBV20-1 with TRBJ1-3, with D hard to call. The V end was cut by 6 bases, the J end by 3 bases, with 6 bases between. Germline CDR1 DFQATT, CDR2 SNEGSKA (reference sequence). This CDR3 contains 11 residues. The DNA for the CDR3 is TGCAGTGCCTCTAATGGAAACACCATATATTTT. This gives the protein CSASNGNTIYF.

This clonotype has more than one count but fewer than ten. The chain links TRBV25-1 to TRBJ2-5; no clear D gene. CDR1 is MGHDK and CDR2 is SYGVNS in the germline V gene. The CDR3 totals 14 residues. V lost 0 bases to trimming and J lost 5 bases, with 10 bases between them. The CDR3 sequence: CASSEYSGRETQYF. Written as DNA, the CDR3 is TGTGCCAGCAGTGAATATAGTGGTAGGGAGACCCAGTACTTC.

The CDR3 loop reads CASSRRILWETQYF. CDR3 DNA: TGTGCCAGCAGCCGCCGGATCCTGTGGGAGACCCAGTACTTC. The gene calls are TRBV12-3 or TRBV12-4 and TRBJ2-5; D is uncertain. Trimming shortened V by 6 bases and J by 5 bases, and 16 bases separated the two germline ends. The CDR3 spans 14 residues.

The chain combines TRBV29-1 with TRBJ2-5; possibly TRBD1 or TRBD2 for D (5 bases each). Trimming took off 7 bases at V and 2 bases at J, with 8 bases between the two ends. The CDR3 has 11 residues. Germline V gives CDR1 SQVTM, CDR2 ANQGSEA. As DNA, the CDR3 is TGCAGCGCGGGGCTACAAGAGACCCAGTACTTC. It codes for CSAGLQETQYF. The full variable domain, in which reference TRBV29-1 and TRBJ2-5 provide the parts outside the CDR3, is SAVISQKPSRDICQRGTSLTIQCQVDSQVTMMFWYRQQPGQSLTLIATANQGSEATYESGFVIDKFPISRPNLTFSTLTVSNMSPEDSSIYLCSAGLQETQYFGPGTRLLVL.

The chain employs TRBV20-1 and TRBJ2-7; 9 positions agree with TRBD2. The CDR3 sequence is 13 residues long. With 3 bases clipped from V and 4 bases from J, the junction kept 4 bases outside the gene matches. Per germline, CDR1 DFQATT and CDR2 SNEGSKA (reference sequence). The CDR3 loop reads CSASGAGGYEQYF. The CDR3, as DNA: TGCAGTGCTAGTGGCGCGGGGGGGTACGAGCAGTACTTC.

Only a few counts were recorded for this clonotype. The V and J genes are TRBV4-2 and TRBJ2-3; a weak D match, TRBD1 (5 bases). In germline, CDR1 is LGHNA, CDR2 YNFKEQ. V gave up 4 bases and J gave up 8 bases, with 22 bases separating them. The CDR3 is 16 residues long. The CDR3 nucleotides read TGTGCCAGCAGCCGAGAATTGAGACAGCAATACGGTACGCAGTATTTT. Residues: CASSRELRQQYGTQYF.

The rearrangement links TRBV5-1 to TRBJ2-7; no definite D call. Germline V gene sequence: CDR1 SGHRS, CDR2 YFSETQ. V dropped 4 bases and J dropped 0 bases, with 14 bases sitting between them. The CDR3 spans 15 residues. The CDR3 nucleotides read TGCGCCAGCAGCCCTAGGCCCAAGAACTCCTACGAGCAGTACTTC. Amino acids: CASSPRPKNSYEQYF.

This clonotype was picked up a small number of times. The chain joins TRBV29-1 to TRBJ2-5; D is unclear. Germline V CDR1 and CDR2: SQVTM, ANQGSEA. V was clipped by 2 bases and J by 6 bases, with 7 bases between them. This CDR3 contains 11 residues. The CDR3 bases are TGCAGCGTTGAACAGGTCAAGACCCAGTACTTC. Its translation: CSVEQVKTQYF. Variable domain in full (rest from reference TRBV29-1 and TRBJ2-5): SAVISQKPSRDICQRGTSLTIQCQVDSQVTMMFWYRQQPGQSLTLIATANQGSEATYESGFVIDKFPISRPNLTFSTLTVSNMSPEDSSIYLCSVEQVKTQYFGPGTRLLVL.

The V and J genes are TRBV18 and TRBJ2-1; TRBD2 matches at 10 bases. This CDR3 comprises 17 residues. Germline-derived CDR1 and CDR2 are KGHSH and LQKENI. The junction had 12 bases not matched to a gene; V was cut back by 3 bases and J by 7 bases. The CDR3 loop is CASSPRTSGVAMNEQFF. The CDR3 bases are TGTGCCAGCTCACCTAGGACTAGCGGAGTAGCTATGAATGAGCAGTTCTTC. The whole variable domain, filled in from reference TRBV18 and TRBJ2-1, reads NAGVMQNPRHLVRRRGQEARLRCSPMKGHSHVYWYRQLPEEGLKFMVYLQKENIIDESGMPKERFSAEFPKEGPSILRIQQVVRGDSAAYFCASSPRTSGVAMNEQFFGPGTRLTVL.

This chain links TRBV11-2 with TRBJ2-2; a possible D gene is TRBD1 (6 bases). The CDR3 covers 18 residues. Germline V gene data show CDR1 as SGHAT and CDR2 as FQNNGV. Trimming removed 5 bases from V and 6 bases from J, with 25 bases in between. CDR3 region: CASSTGRTTAVNPGELFF. DNA for the CDR3: TGTGCCAGCAGCACAGGGCGCACTACAGCCGTAAATCCCGGGGAGCTGTTTTTT. Full variable domain (outside the CDR3, taken from reference TRBV11-2 and TRBJ2-2): EAGVAQSPRYKIIEKRQSVAFWCNPISGHATLYWYQQILGQGPKLLIQFQNNGVVDDSQLPKDRFSAERLKGVDSTLKIQPAKLEDSAVYLCASSTGRTTAVNPGELFFGEGSRLTVL.

The chain joins TRBV5-1 to TRBJ2-3, with D hard to call. The CDR3 length is 14 residues. V was shortened by 3 bases and J by 4 bases, with 12 bases between the two germline ends. CDR1 SGHRS and CDR2 YFSETQ come from the germline V gene. The chain's CDR3 is CASSCPLPADTQYF. The DNA of the CDR3 is TGCGCCAGCAGCTGTCCCCTCCCCGCAGATACGCAGTATTTT.

This clonotype has only a few counts. This CDR3 reads CASNRGGQEFF. The CDR3 DNA reads TGTGCCAGCAATCGCGGGGGGCAGGAGTTCTTC. V gene TRBV6-2 or TRBV6-3 combines with J gene TRBJ2-1, with 8 bases fitting TRBD2. V shed 7 bases and J 14 bases; nucleotides not matched to a gene: 7. Germline-derived CDR1 and CDR2 are MNHEY and SVGEGT. The CDR3 loop spans 11 amino acids.

The V gene is TRBV20-1, the J gene TRBJ2-3, with D hard to call. Trimming removed 3 bases from V and 3 bases from J, with 13 bases in between. The CDR3 sequence is 14 residues long. CDR1 is DFQATT, CDR2 SNEGSKA, per germline (reference sequence). Here the CDR3 DNA reads TGCAGTGCTAGGGGTTTGGGTGGGACAGATACGCAGTATTTT. Translated, it gives CSARGLGGTDTQYF.

This chain links TRBV18 with TRBJ2-2; D call uncertain. The V end was cut by 2 bases, the J end by 0 bases, with 7 bases between. The CDR3 totals 15 residues. Germline loops: CDR1 KGHSH, CDR2 LQKENI. CDR3 protein: CASSPSATNTGELFF. The CDR3 DNA reads TGTGCCAGCTCACCATCGGCGACGAACACCGGGGAGCTGTTTTTT.

This clonotype was counted only a few times. The chain employs TRBV20-1 and TRBJ2-1, with D uncertain. The CDR3 is 12 amino acids. Germline V gene sequence: CDR1 DFQATT, CDR2 SNEGSKA (reference sequence). V lost 4 bases and J 9 bases, leaving 13 bases between the germline ends. The CDR3 DNA sequence: TGCAGTGCTACCCCTGAGGTCAGTGAGCAGTTCTTC. It yields the protein CSATPEVSEQFF.

This chain links TRBV5-1 with TRBJ2-5, with TRBD2 matching 7 bases. The CDR3 extends over 13 amino acids. The trim removed 5 bases at V and 2 bases at J, leaving 3 bases unmatched. Germline V lookup: CDR1 SGHRS, CDR2 YFSETQ. CDR3 sequence: CASRAGEQETQYF. The CDR3 bases are TGCGCCAGCAGGGCGGGGGAACAAGAGACCCAGTACTTC.

The chain is built from TRBV20-1 and TRBJ1-1; 7 bases map to TRBD1. CDR1 is DFQATT and CDR2 is SNEGSKA in the germline V gene (reference sequence). Trimming cost V 0 bases and J 1 base; bases outside gene matches: 2. The CDR3 loop spans 14 amino acids. The CDR3 here is CSARDYRGNTEAFF. Written as DNA, the CDR3 is TGCAGTGCTAGAGATTACAGGGGGAACACTGAAGCTTTCTTT.

Only a few counts were recorded for this clonotype. The chain employs TRBV20-1 and TRBJ2-7, with 13 positions matching TRBD2. V lost 7 bases, J lost 3 bases, and 9 bases stayed unmatched. The CDR3 consists of 15 residues. From germline, CDR1 is DFQATT and CDR2 SNEGSKA (reference sequence). Here the CDR3 reads CSVVPGTSGNYEQYF. CDR3 nucleotides: TGCAGTGTCGTGCCCGGGACTAGCGGGAACTACGAGCAGTACTTC.

This clonotype was seen a few times. The genes are TRBV7-2 and TRBJ1-2; no definite D call. This CDR3 spans 13 amino acids. Germline V gene data show CDR1 as SGHTA and CDR2 as FQGNSA. V was clipped by 4 bases and J by 8 bases, with 14 bases between them. In nucleotides, the CDR3 is TGTGCCAGCAGCTCCCGGCAGGAGTGGGGCTACACCTTC. Translated: CASSSRQEWGYTF.

DNA for the CDR3: TGCGCCAGCAGCTTGGAACCAGGATTGAGAGAGCAGTACTTC. Protein sequence: CASSLEPGLREQYF. V is TRBV5-1 and J is TRBJ2-7; D ambiguous. CDR3 size: 14 residues. The germline V gene encodes CDR1 SGHRS and CDR2 YFSETQ. The ends were cut back, 0 bases at V and 7 bases at J, with 14 bases in the middle.

This chain uses TRBV29-1 with TRBJ2-6; D may correspond to TRBD1 or TRBD2 (5 bases each). The CDR3 totals 14 residues. V dropped 7 bases and J dropped 4 bases, with 14 bases sitting between them. Germline V gene sequence: CDR1 SQVTM, CDR2 ANQGSEA. CDR3 in DNA: TGCAGCGCCAGGGAAGGGACCGGGGCCAACGTCCTGACTTTC. It codes for CSAREGTGANVLTF.

V is TRBV7-8 and J is TRBJ2-3, with 13 bases aligning to TRBD2. V trimming: 5 bases; J trimming: 4 bases; junction bases outside the gene matches: 12. The CDR3 is 18 amino acids. Germline assignment: CDR1 SGHVS and CDR2 FQNEAQ. The CDR3 region has the DNA TGTGCCAGCAGCCTTCGACTAGCGGGAGGTCTTCCGCCAGATACGCAGTATTTT. Its translation is CASSLRLAGGLPPDTQYF.

The J gene is TRBJ1-1, the V gene TRBV12-3 or TRBV12-4, with 8 bases aligning to TRBD1. V shed 5 bases and J 5 bases; nucleotides not matched to a gene: 7. The CDR3 contains 14 residues. The CDR3 protein is CASSVRTGRTEAFF. The CDR3 DNA reads TGTGCCAGCAGTGTTCGGACAGGGAGAACTGAAGCTTTCTTT.

This sequence joins TRBV7-9 and TRBJ2-2; D remains ambiguous. CDR1 SEHNR and CDR2 FQNEAQ come from the germline V gene (reference sequence). Trimming left V 7 bases short and J 7 bases short, with 10 bases between. The CDR3 covers 12 residues. CDR3 DNA sequence: TGTGCCAGCAACCGCTTCGACGGGGAGCTGTTTTTT. This sequence encodes CASNRFDGELFF. Supplemented by reference TRBV7-9 and TRBJ2-2, the full variable domain reads DTGVSQNPRHKITKRGQNVTFRCDPISEHNRLYWYRQTLGQGPEFLTYFQNEAQLEKSRLLSDRFSAERPKGSFSTLEIQRTEQGDSAMYLCASNRFDGELFFGEGSRLTVL.

This clonotype appeared a few times. The rearrangement uses TRBV3-1 and TRBJ1-6; tentative D call: TRBD1 (6 bases). Trimming removed 2 bases at V and 14 bases at J, with 10 bases between. Germline assignment: CDR1 LGHDT and CDR2 YNNKEL (reference sequence). The CDR3 is 12 residues long. CDR3 DNA sequence: TGTGCCAGCAGCCAACCGGGGGCTTCCCTCCACTTT. It is translated as CASSQPGASLHF. The full variable domain, with the rest looked up from reference TRBV3-1 and TRBJ1-6, is DTAVSQTPKYLVTQMGNDKSIKCEQNLGHDTMYWYKQDSKKFLKIMFSYNNKELIINETVPNRFSPKSPDKAHLNLHINSLELGDSAVYFCASSQPGASLHFGNGTRLTVT.

The chain has TRBV11-2 and TRBJ2-7; 12 bases agree with TRBD2. The CDR3 extends over 16 amino acids. The germline V gene encodes CDR1 SGHAT and CDR2 FQNNGV. J was trimmed by 3 bases and V by 5 bases; bases with no gene match: 8. The CDR3 loop reads CASSLNGLAGSYEQYF. CDR3 DNA sequence: TGTGCCAGCAGCCTCAACGGACTAGCGGGGAGCTACGAGCAGTACTTC.

This chain joins TRBV7-6 and TRBJ2-2; TRBD2 agrees at 12 bases. Unmatched junction bases numbered 10, after V lost 5 bases and J lost 0 bases. The length of the CDR3 is 19 residues. From germline, CDR1 is SGHVS and CDR2 FNYEAQ. CDR3 sequence reads: CASSDPGLAGFANTGELFF. In nucleotides, the CDR3 is TGTGCCAGCAGCGATCCGGGACTAGCGGGCTTCGCGAACACCGGGGAGCTGTTTTTT.

This clonotype showed up just a few times. The chain couples TRBV6-1 to TRBJ2-7, with 9 nucleotides matching TRBD2. The CDR3 has 13 residues. Germline V gene data show CDR1 as MNHNS and CDR2 as SASEGT. Germline trimming cut 6 bases from V and 9 bases from J; bases unmatched to any gene: 9. In nucleotides, the CDR3 is TGTGCCAGCAGGGGGACTAGCCGCCAGGGGCAGTACTTC. The encoded protein is CASRGTSRQGQYF.

This clonotype was observed a few times. The chain carries TRBV30 and TRBJ2-3, with 11 positions matching TRBD2. V lost 5 bases, J lost 4 bases, and 2 bases stayed unmatched. There are 13 residues in the CDR3. In germline, CDR1 is GTSNPN, CDR2 SVGIG (reference sequence). The CDR3 spells CAWELAGADTQYF. The CDR3 DNA reads TGTGCCTGGGAACTAGCGGGAGCAGATACGCAGTATTTT.

This clonotype was seen more than once but under ten times. The gene calls are TRBV2 and TRBJ1-1; 10 bases are shared with TRBD1. Unmatched junction bases numbered 6, after V lost 7 bases and J lost 4 bases. There are 14 residues in the CDR3. Germline CDR1 and CDR2: SNHLY and FYNNEI. CDR3 sequence (DNA): TGTGCCAGCAACTTAAGGACAGGGGGCACTGAAGCTTTCTTT. Encoded protein: CASNLRTGGTEAFF.

This clonotype was counted between two and nine times. The chain employs TRBV20-1 and TRBJ2-7; D is ambiguous. Trimming shortened V by 0 bases and J by 2 bases, and 14 bases separated the two germline ends. There are 15 residues in the CDR3. Germline CDR1 and CDR2: DFQATT and SNEGSKA (reference sequence). The CDR3 is CSARDPLGSTYEQYF. The CDR3 DNA sequence: TGCAGTGCTAGAGACCCTTTAGGTTCCACCTACGAGCAGTACTTC.